The rows below give T cell receptor beta chains drawn from one sample of a study of cytomegalovirus exposure and HLA in healthy donors. Generated by immunoSEQ multiplex PCR, the TCRdb table keeps only in-frame clones and is missing some. The top ten clones hold about 1.8% of a sample with 95,000 to 150,000 clones, roughly four fifths of them seen once. The sequencing input was PBMCs. These receptor sequences come from a man aged 35 to 55 in good health and CMV-seronegative. CDR3s include the opening cysteine and the closing phenylalanine or tryptophan. Each record gives: V gene, D gene, clone size, J gene, CDR3 length, CDR3 DNA, CDR3 protein. D genes are given only for firm matches. The size field is filled for only some rows; it gives once, few, many or a size class.

v_gene: TRBV19
d_gene: NA
abundance: NA
j_gene: TRBJ1-2
len: 12
CDR3nt: TGTGCCAGTACCCAGGCCAGCTATGGCTACACCTTC
CDR3aa: CASTQASYGYTF

v_gene: TRBV5-8
d_gene: NA
abundance: NA
j_gene: TRBJ2-7
len: 19
CDR3nt: TGTGCCAGCAGCGTAACGACAGTCGCCGGACGGACGAACCGGTACGAGCAGTACTTC
CDR3aa: CASSVTTVAGRTNRYEQYF

v_gene: TRBV11-2
d_gene: NA
abundance: NA
j_gene: TRBJ1-2
len: 14
CDR3nt: TGTGCCAGCAGCTTATTTGGGGGCCACTATGGCTACACCTTC
CDR3aa: CASSLFGGHYGYTF

v_gene: TRBV18
d_gene: NA
abundance: NA
j_gene: TRBJ2-1
len: 13
CDR3nt: TGTGCCAGCACGTCAGGGGGAGGCAATGAGCAGTTCTTC
CDR3aa: CASTSGGGNEQFF

v_gene: TRBV5-1
d_gene: NA
abundance: NA
j_gene: TRBJ1-2
len: 15
CDR3nt: TGCGCCAGCAGCCCATGGACCGGACAGCCCTATGGCTACACCTTC
CDR3aa: CASSPWTGQPYGYTF

v_gene: TRBV9
d_gene: TRBD1
abundance: medium-sized
j_gene: TRBJ1-1
len: 14
CDR3nt: TGTGCCAGCAGCGTAGCATACAGGGGAACTGAAGCTTTCTTT
CDR3aa: CASSVAYRGTEAFF

v_gene: TRBV5-1
d_gene: NA
abundance: NA
j_gene: TRBJ2-5
len: 14
CDR3nt: TGCGCCAGCAGCTTGGAGTCAGTCCAAGAGACCCAGTACTTC
CDR3aa: CASSLESVQETQYF

v_gene: TRBV7-2
d_gene: TRBD2
abundance: once
j_gene: TRBJ2-5
len: 17
CDR3nt: TGTGCCATCAACCTCGGTCCTGGCGGGGGGGCCGGTGAGACCCAGTACTTC
CDR3aa: CAINLGPGGGAGETQYF

v_gene: TRBV2
d_gene: TRBD1
abundance: NA
j_gene: TRBJ1-2
len: 14
CDR3nt: TGTGCCAGCAGAGTACAGGGGGCTGGCTATGGCTACACCTTC
CDR3aa: CASRVQGAGYGYTF

v_gene: TRBV4-1
d_gene: NA
abundance: NA
j_gene: TRBJ1-1
len: 16
CDR3nt: TGCGCCAGCAGCCAAAGAGCCGGGGGAACAGACACTGAAGCTTTCTTT
CDR3aa: CASSQRAGGTDTEAFF

v_gene: TRBV7-2
d_gene: NA
abundance: NA
j_gene: TRBJ1-1
len: 15
CDR3nt: TGTGCCAGCAGCTTCGGTGGTAGGAGGGGCACTGAAGCTTTCTTT
CDR3aa: CASSFGGRRGTEAFF

v_gene: TRBV9
d_gene: NA
abundance: NA
j_gene: TRBJ2-6
len: 11
CDR3nt: TGTGCCAGCCAGAGGGCCAACGGCCTGACTTTC
CDR3aa: CASQRANGLTF

v_gene: TRBV27
d_gene: TRBD1
abundance: once
j_gene: TRBJ2-7
len: 16
CDR3nt: TGTGCCAGCAGTCTATACCCTCCGGGACAGCTAGCCGAGCAGTACTTC
CDR3aa: CASSLYPPGQLAEQYF

v_gene: TRBV27
d_gene: NA
abundance: NA
j_gene: TRBJ2-7
len: 14
CDR3nt: TGTGCCAGCAGTTTCCGGGGTCCCCCCTACGAGCAGTACTTC
CDR3aa: CASSFRGPPYEQYF

v_gene: TRBV7-2
d_gene: TRBD2
abundance: NA
j_gene: TRBJ2-7
len: 16
CDR3nt: TGTGCCAGCAGCTCTGGTCTAGCGGGGGGTGCCTACGAGCAGTACTTC
CDR3aa: CASSSGLAGGAYEQYF

v_gene: TRBV2
d_gene: TRBD2
abundance: NA
j_gene: TRBJ2-2
len: 16
CDR3nt: TGTGCCAGCAGTGAGGGGGCGGGGGGGCCCACCGGGGAGCTGTTTTTT
CDR3aa: CASSEGAGGPTGELFF

v_gene: TRBV19
d_gene: NA
abundance: NA
j_gene: TRBJ2-2
len: 16
CDR3nt: TGTGCCAGTAGTATAGATCCAGGGTGGGGCACCGGGGAGCTGTTTTTT
CDR3aa: CASSIDPGWGTGELFF

v_gene: TRBV25-1
d_gene: TRBD1
abundance: NA
j_gene: TRBJ2-1
len: 14
CDR3nt: TGTGCCAGCAAGGACAGGGCCCCGTACAATGAGCAGTTCTTC
CDR3aa: CASKDRAPYNEQFF

v_gene: TRBV2
d_gene: TRBD1
abundance: NA
j_gene: TRBJ2-5
len: 14
CDR3nt: TGTGCCAGCAGGGGGGACAGGGGACAAGAGACCCAGTACTTC
CDR3aa: CASRGDRGQETQYF

v_gene: TRBV9
d_gene: TRBD2
abundance: few
j_gene: TRBJ2-1
len: 15
CDR3nt: TGTGCCAGCAGCGTAGGACTAGCGGGATTCAATGAGCAGTTCTTC
CDR3aa: CASSVGLAGFNEQFF

v_gene: TRBV19
d_gene: NA
abundance: NA
j_gene: TRBJ2-1
len: 15
CDR3nt: TGTGCCAGTAGGAACCCGGGAGTCCCTTACAATGAGCAGTTCTTC
CDR3aa: CASRNPGVPYNEQFF

v_gene: TRBV2
d_gene: TRBD1
abundance: NA
j_gene: TRBJ1-4
len: 15
CDR3nt: TGTGCCAGCCGAGTAGGACAGGCAACTAATGAAAAACTGTTTTTT
CDR3aa: CASRVGQATNEKLFF

v_gene: TRBV19
d_gene: TRBD1
abundance: NA
j_gene: TRBJ1-4
len: 15
CDR3nt: TGTGCCAGTAGTAGCTCCGGGACAGGGGTTGAAAAACTGTTTTTT
CDR3aa: CASSSSGTGVEKLFF

v_gene: TRBV12-1
d_gene: NA
abundance: NA
j_gene: TRBJ2-7
len: 20
CDR3nt: TGTGCCAGCAGCTCTGAATCCCGAACAGCAGGGCCTTATCCCTCCTACGAGCAGTACTTC
CDR3aa: CASSSESRTAGPYPSYEQYF

v_gene: TRBV5-4
d_gene: NA
abundance: NA
j_gene: TRBJ2-7
len: 12
CDR3nt: TGTGCCAGCAGCTCGGACTTCTACGAGCAGTACTTT
CDR3aa: CASSSDFYEQYF

v_gene: TRBV5-1
d_gene: NA
abundance: NA
j_gene: TRBJ1-2
len: 17
CDR3nt: TGCGCCAGCAGCTTGGGGGGTTCAAGCAAGACAGCCTTAGGCTACACCTTC
CDR3aa: CASSLGGSSKTALGYTF

v_gene: TRBV5-6
d_gene: TRBD2
abundance: NA
j_gene: TRBJ2-7
len: 15
CDR3nt: TGTGCCAGCAGCTTGTCTAGCGGGAGACGACACGAGCAGTACTTC
CDR3aa: CASSLSSGRRHEQYF

v_gene: TRBV5-1
d_gene: TRBD1
abundance: NA
j_gene: TRBJ1-1
len: 15
CDR3nt: TGCGCCAGCAGACCCGGGACAGGGCCTTTCTTTGAAGCTTTCTTT
CDR3aa: CASRPGTGPFFEAFF

v_gene: TRBV9
d_gene: TRBD2
abundance: NA
j_gene: TRBJ2-3
len: 15
CDR3nt: TGTGCCAGGCCCAGGGAGCGGGGGGGCACAGATACGCAGTATTTT
CDR3aa: CARPRERGGTDTQYF

v_gene: TRBV6-1
d_gene: NA
abundance: NA
j_gene: TRBJ2-6
len: 14
CDR3nt: TGTGCCAGCAAGTACCTTGCGGGGGCCAACGTCCTGACTTTC
CDR3aa: CASKYLAGANVLTF

v_gene: TRBV28
d_gene: NA
abundance: NA
j_gene: TRBJ2-7
len: 13
CDR3nt: TGTGCCAGCAGTTTGCGCCTTGGCGTCGAGCGGTACTTC
CDR3aa: CASSLRLGVERYF

v_gene: TRBV28
d_gene: TRBD1
abundance: NA
j_gene: TRBJ1-3
len: 14
CDR3nt: TGTGCCAGCATTCAGGGGGCGCCCGGAAACACCATATATTTT
CDR3aa: CASIQGAPGNTIYF

v_gene: TRBV12-5
d_gene: NA
abundance: NA
j_gene: TRBJ1-5
len: 12
CDR3nt: TGTGCTAGTGGCCTGGGAGCCGCGCCCCAGCATTTT
CDR3aa: CASGLGAAPQHF

v_gene: TRBV29-1
d_gene: NA
abundance: NA
j_gene: TRBJ2-2
len: 15
CDR3nt: TGCAGCGTTGTTTTGGGGGCCGCGAACACCGGGGAGCTGTTTTTT
CDR3aa: CSVVLGAANTGELFF

v_gene: TRBV5-1
d_gene: TRBD1
abundance: NA
j_gene: TRBJ1-2
len: 12
CDR3nt: TGCGCCAGCAGCGGGGACAGCTATGGCTACACCTTC
CDR3aa: CASSGDSYGYTF

v_gene: TRBV27
d_gene: NA
abundance: few
j_gene: TRBJ1-5
len: 14
CDR3nt: TGTGCCAGCAGTTTGAGGGGGTTCAATCAGCCCCAGCATTTT
CDR3aa: CASSLRGFNQPQHF

v_gene: TRBV6-6
d_gene: NA
abundance: few
j_gene: TRBJ2-7
len: 14
CDR3nt: TGTGCCAGCAGTGGTCGGACACCAGCCTACGAGCAGTACTTC
CDR3aa: CASSGRTPAYEQYF

v_gene: TRBV6-1
d_gene: NA
abundance: NA
j_gene: TRBJ1-6
len: 16
CDR3nt: TGTGCCAGCAGTGGGCGTAACCGTGACACTAATTCACCCCTCCACTTT
CDR3aa: CASSGRNRDTNSPLHF

v_gene: TRBV5-4
d_gene: NA
abundance: NA
j_gene: TRBJ1-1
len: 15
CDR3nt: TGTGCCAGCAGCTTGGCCTTGGCCAAGAACACTGAAGCTTTCTTT
CDR3aa: CASSLALAKNTEAFF

v_gene: TRBV5-1
d_gene: TRBD2
abundance: NA
j_gene: TRBJ2-2
len: 19
CDR3nt: TGCGCCAGCAGCTCCCGGACTAGCGGGAGGGCCAAGAACACCGGGGAGCTGTTTTTT
CDR3aa: CASSSRTSGRAKNTGELFF

v_gene: TRBV5-6
d_gene: NA
abundance: NA
j_gene: TRBJ1-6
len: 15
CDR3nt: TGTGCCAGCAGCTTGCGGTCCTCAATTAATTCACCCCTCCACTTT
CDR3aa: CASSLRSSINSPLHF

v_gene: TRBV15
d_gene: NA
abundance: NA
j_gene: TRBJ1-2
len: 12
CDR3nt: TGTGCCACCAGCAGAGATCTCGAGGGCTACACCTTC
CDR3aa: CATSRDLEGYTF

v_gene: TRBV7-9
d_gene: TRBD1
abundance: NA
j_gene: TRBJ2-7
len: 14
CDR3nt: TGTGCCAGCAGCTTAGGGGACAGGGGCCACGAGCAGTACTTC
CDR3aa: CASSLGDRGHEQYF

v_gene: TRBV27
d_gene: TRBD1
abundance: NA
j_gene: TRBJ1-5
len: 14
CDR3nt: TGTGCCAGCAGTTTGGGACAGTGGAATCAGCCCCGGCATTTT
CDR3aa: CASSLGQWNQPRHF

v_gene: TRBV18
d_gene: NA
abundance: NA
j_gene: TRBJ1-4
len: 14
CDR3nt: TGTGCCAGCTCACCGGGCACGGGGAATGAAAAACTGTTTTTT
CDR3aa: CASSPGTGNEKLFF

v_gene: TRBV5-4
d_gene: NA
abundance: NA
j_gene: TRBJ2-5
len: 11
CDR3nt: TGTGCCAGCAGCTCAGTGGAGACCCAGTACTTC
CDR3aa: CASSSVETQYF

v_gene: TRBV5-8
d_gene: TRBD2
abundance: NA
j_gene: TRBJ2-1
len: 15
CDR3nt: TGTGCCAGCAGCTTGTACGGGGGGGCGACCAGGGAGCAGTTCTTC
CDR3aa: CASSLYGGATREQFF

v_gene: TRBV6-6
d_gene: NA
abundance: NA
j_gene: TRBJ2-7
len: 13
CDR3nt: TGTGCCAGCAGTTACCAGACAGGCTACGAGCAGTACTTC
CDR3aa: CASSYQTGYEQYF

v_gene: TRBV18
d_gene: NA
abundance: NA
j_gene: TRBJ1-2
len: 15
CDR3nt: TGTGCCAGCTCACCAGGGGCGGAACCTACTAATGGCTACACCTTC
CDR3aa: CASSPGAEPTNGYTF

v_gene: TRBV7-2
d_gene: NA
abundance: NA
j_gene: TRBJ1-1
len: 15
CDR3nt: TGTGCCAGCAGCTTATCTGGGACACTGAACACTGAAGCTTTCTTT
CDR3aa: CASSLSGTLNTEAFF

v_gene: TRBV9
d_gene: TRBD2
abundance: NA
j_gene: TRBJ2-1
len: 16
CDR3nt: TGTGCCAGCAGCGTCCAGCGGGGGGCCCGTACAAATGAGCAGTTCTTC
CDR3aa: CASSVQRGARTNEQFF

v_gene: TRBV14
d_gene: NA
abundance: NA
j_gene: TRBJ2-1
len: 15
CDR3nt: TGTGCCAGCAGCCAAGATCTCGGGAGCTACAATGGGCAGTTCTTC
CDR3aa: CASSQDLGSYNGQFF

v_gene: TRBV2
d_gene: NA
abundance: NA
j_gene: TRBJ2-7
len: 13
CDR3nt: TGTGCCAGCAGCGACAACGGAATCTACGAGCAGTACTTC
CDR3aa: CASSDNGIYEQYF

v_gene: TRBV4-1
d_gene: TRBD1
abundance: NA
j_gene: TRBJ1-2
len: 17
CDR3nt: TGCGCCAGCAGCCAAGTGGTTGACAGGGGGCTGTTCTATGGCTACACCTTC
CDR3aa: CASSQVVDRGLFYGYTF